The 26 T cell receptor beta chains in this list originate from one sample, sequenced in a study of blood T cell repertoires in COVID-19. Sequencing was performed with immunoSEQ multiplex PCR; in TCRdb, only in-frame clones are kept and a portion is missing. This table has about 140,000 clones, approximately 84% appearing once. Sequenced: PBMCs or T cells enriched from blood (not recorded which). These receptors all stem from a woman aged 45-59 years with acute COVID-19.

There are a few counts of this clone. For the CDR3, the DNA is TGTGCCAGTAGTCCCTCACGGACAGGCTCCGGGGAGCTGTTTTTT. Its protein is CASSPSRTGSGELFF. The chain uses TRBV19 and TRBJ2-2, with 7 bases matching TRBD1. The CDR3 runs to 15 residues. Trimming removed 5 bases from V and 6 bases from J; junction bases left unmatched: 9. Germline V gene sequence: CDR1 LNHDA, CDR2 SQIVND (reference sequence).

V gene TRBV12-3 or TRBV12-4 combines with J gene TRBJ1-2, with D possibly TRBD1 on 6 matching bases. The CDR3 runs 13 residues. Trimming shortened V by 3 bases and J by 4 bases, and 9 bases separated the two germline ends. CDR3 amino acids: CASSLTGVYGYTF. CDR3 nucleotides: TGTGCCAGCAGTTTGACAGGAGTCTATGGCTACACCTTC.

V is TRBV3-1 (or the pseudogene TRBV3-2) and J is TRBJ1-2; D gene unclear. CDR3 length equals 16 residues. From germline, CDR1 is LGHDT and CDR2 YNNKEL (reference sequence). V lost 1 base and J 0 bases, leaving 12 bases between the germline ends. The CDR3 DNA is TGTGCCAGCAGCCAAGGCGGCACCCTAGCTAACTATGGCTACACCTTC. It yields the protein CASSQGGTLANYGYTF.

This rearrangement joins TRBV12-3 or TRBV12-4 to TRBJ2-3, with D possibly matching TRBD1 (5 bases). The V end lost 6 bases, the J end lost 6 bases, and 13 bases lay between the germline ends. CDR3 size: 13 residues. This chain's CDR3 is CASRAGNVDTQYF. DNA of the CDR3: TGTGCCAGCAGGGCAGGGAATGTCGATACGCAGTATTTT.

This clone was observed a few times. The chain recombines TRBV5-1 with TRBJ2-3, with 7 bases lining up with TRBD1. Germline V gene sequence: CDR1 SGHRS, CDR2 YFSETQ. V shed 4 bases, J shed 2 bases, and the junction held 7 bases outside the gene matches. CDR3 length: 15 residues. In DNA, the CDR3 is TGCGCCAGCAGCCGGGACAGCCTTTCCACAGATACGCAGTATTTT. Translated, it gives CASSRDSLSTDTQYF.

The genes are TRBV20-1 and TRBJ1-5; D gene ambiguous. Trimming cost V 3 bases and J 0 bases, with 15 bases left between them. This CDR3 has 16 residues. Germline loops: CDR1 DFQATT, CDR2 SNEGSKA (reference sequence). DNA of the CDR3: TGCAGTGCTAGTCCGCCGCATAGAGATAGCAATCAGCCCCAGCATTTT. Translated: CSASPPHRDSNQPQHF.

V and J are TRBV4-1 and TRBJ1-4, with TRBD1 matching over 10 bases. The germline V gene has CDR1 MGHRA and CDR2 YSYEKL. This CDR3 has 14 residues. The junction had 2 bases not matched to a gene; V was cut back by 4 bases and J by 6 bases. Written as DNA, the CDR3 is TGCGCCAGCAGCCGACAGGGGGCGGATGAAAAACTGTTTTTT. Amino acid sequence: CASSRQGADEKLFF.

The J gene is TRBJ1-3, the V gene TRBV7-2, with 8 bases lining up with TRBD1. The CDR3 totals 14 residues. Looked up from germline, CDR1 is SGHTA and CDR2 is FQGNSA. The V and J ends lost 5 bases and 3 bases, in that order; junction bases with no gene match: 3. CDR3 in amino acids: CASSQGAGGNTIYF. Here the CDR3 DNA reads TGTGCCAGCAGCCAGGGGGCCGGTGGAAACACCATATATTTT.

The chain has TRBV30 and TRBJ1-1; no firm D call. The length of the CDR3 is 12 residues. Germline V gives CDR1 GTSNPN, CDR2 SVGIG (reference sequence). Trimming took 2 bases from V and 2 from J, leaving 6 bases between them. CDR3 DNA sequence: TGTGCCTGGAGTCTGGGCAACACTGAAGCTTTCTTT. Protein: CAWSLGNTEAFF.

This chain connects TRBV7-9 to TRBJ2-7, with 9 positions matching TRBD1. CDR3 size: 16 residues. Germline V gives CDR1 SEHNR, CDR2 FQNEAQ (reference sequence). V shed 5 bases, J shed 6 bases, and the junction held 14 bases outside the gene matches. CDR3 sequence: CASSDTLGTGFSEQYF. The CDR3 DNA reads TGTGCCAGCAGCGATACTCTGGGGACAGGGTTCAGCGAGCAGTACTTC.

The gene calls are TRBV19 and TRBJ2-4; maybe TRBD1 (6 bases). The CDR3 is 16 residues long. Germline V gives CDR1 LNHDA, CDR2 SQIVND (reference sequence). Between the trimmed V and J ends, which lost 5 bases and 6 bases, there was a span of 20 bases. The CDR3 coding sequence is TGTGCCAGTAGTGTCTCCCAGGGGCGAGGCGGAAACATTCAGTACTTC. Amino acids: CASSVSQGRGGNIQYF.

CDR3 nucleotide sequence: TGTGCCATCAGTGAGAGGCCGGGACTAGCGGGAGGGGTTGATGAGCAGTTCTTC. This gives the protein CAISERPGLAGGVDEQFF. This rearrangement joins TRBV10-3 to TRBJ2-1; TRBD2 matches 16 bases. Germline V lookup: CDR1 ENHRY, CDR2 SYGVKD. Trimming at V came to 2 bases and at J to 8 bases, leaving 9 bases not matched to a gene. The CDR3 is 18 residues long.

V and J are TRBV7-3 and TRBJ1-2, with 7 bases lining up with TRBD1. The CDR3 contains 15 residues. CDR1 and CDR2 (germline): SGHTA, FQGTGA. Trimming took 4 bases from V and 8 from J; bases not matched to a gene: 13. The CDR3 region is CASSYSRDSPLGYTF. In DNA form, the CDR3 reads TGTGCCAGCAGCTACTCCCGGGACAGCCCTTTAGGCTACACCTTC. Supplemented by reference TRBV7-3 and TRBJ1-2, the full variable domain reads GAGVSQTPSNKVTEKGKYVELRCDPISGHTALYWYRQSLGQGPEFLIYFQGTGAADDSGLPNDRFFAVRPEGSVSTLKIQRTERGDSAVYLCASSYSRDSPLGYTFGSGTRLTVV.

The J gene is TRBJ2-3, the V gene TRBV19; D is possibly TRBD2 (6 bases). V lost 3 bases and J 4 bases, leaving 11 bases between the germline ends. CDR1 is LNHDA and CDR2 is SQIVND in the germline V gene (reference sequence). CDR3 length: 14 residues. The DNA of the CDR3 is TGTGCCAGTAGTATCACGGGAGACCCAGATACGCAGTATTTT. It codes for CASSITGDPDTQYF.

V is TRBV28 and J is TRBJ2-1; no reliable D call. V dropped 5 bases and J dropped 5 bases, with 10 bases sitting between them. Germline CDR1 is MDHEN and CDR2 is SYDVKM. CDR3 length: 13 residues. CDR3 coding DNA: TGTGCCAGCAGTGATCCGGGTGACAATGAGCAGTTCTTC. It translates to CASSDPGDNEQFF.

The genes are TRBV7-9 and TRBJ2-5; 7 nucleotides line up with TRBD2. The germline V gene encodes CDR1 SEHNR and CDR2 FQNEAQ (reference sequence). CDR3 length: 15 amino acids. Trimming cost V 3 bases and J 2 bases; bases outside gene matches: 6. The DNA of the CDR3 is TGTGCCAGCAGCTTCGCGGCTAGCGGACAAGAGACCCAGTACTTC. This gives the protein CASSFAASGQETQYF. The full variable domain, with the rest looked up from reference TRBV7-9 and TRBJ2-5, is DTGVSQNPRHKITKRGQNVTFRCDPISEHNRLYWYRQTLGQGPEFLTYFQNEAQLEKSRLLSDRFSAERPKGSFSTLEIQRTEQGDSAMYLCASSFAASGQETQYFGPGTRLLVL.

This rearrangement joins TRBV7-9 to TRBJ2-1, with 8 nucleotides matching TRBD1. V shed 6 bases, J shed 6 bases, and the junction held 10 bases outside the gene matches. The CDR3 is 15 residues long. Looked up from germline, CDR1 is SEHNR and CDR2 is FQNEAQ (reference sequence). The CDR3 coding sequence is TGTGCCAGCAGGGCCGGGACAGGAGACTTCAATGAGCAGTTCTTC. Translation gives CASRAGTGDFNEQFF.

The rearrangement links TRBV23-1 to TRBJ1-2, with 7 bases fitting TRBD1. TRBV23-1 belongs to the ORF category, with a function that is uncertain. V lost 6 bases to trimming and J lost 4 bases; unmatched junction nucleotides: 8. The CDR3 contains 14 residues. Here the CDR3 reads CASRPGRTGYGYTF. In DNA form, the CDR3 reads TGCGCCAGCAGACCAGGGAGGACAGGCTATGGCTACACCTTC.

Only one count was recorded for this clone. The chain has TRBV7-8 and TRBJ1-3; D gene ambiguous. Germline CDR1 and CDR2: SGHVS and FQNEAQ. V was pared by 10 bases and J by 0 bases, with 13 bases between. The CDR3 runs to 14 residues. In DNA form, the CDR3 reads TGTGCCACCCTGAGCCGGGACTCTGGAAACACCATATATTTT. Translated: CATLSRDSGNTIYF. Using reference TRBV7-8 and TRBJ1-3 for the parts outside the CDR3, the full variable domain is GAGVSQSPRYKVAKRGQDVALRCDPISGHVSLFWYQQALGQGPEFLTYFQNEAQLDKSGLPSDRFFAERPEGSVSTLKIQRTQQEDSAVYLCATLSRDSGNTIYFGEGSWLTVV.

The chain recombines TRBV27 with TRBJ1-3; no clear D. The ends were cut back, 2 bases at V and 0 bases at J, with 8 bases in the middle. Germline CDR1 reads MNHEY; CDR2 reads SMNVEV (reference sequence). The CDR3 totals 15 residues. The CDR3 protein is CASSLLGDSGNTIYF. DNA for the CDR3: TGTGCCAGCAGTTTACTGGGAGACTCTGGAAACACCATATATTTT.

V gene TRBV27 combines with J gene TRBJ2-7; weak D call: TRBD2 (6 bases). The germline V gene encodes CDR1 MNHEY and CDR2 SMNVEV (reference sequence). This CDR3 has 16 residues. V dropped 6 bases and J dropped 2 bases, with 20 bases sitting between them. The CDR3 region is CASSSSRDWGTYEQYF. CDR3 bases: TGTGCCAGCAGCTCCAGCCGGGACTGGGGGACCTACGAGCAGTACTTC.

This sequence joins TRBV3-1 (or the pseudogene TRBV3-2) and TRBJ1-4, with D perhaps matching TRBD1 (6 bases). There are 16 residues in the CDR3. V was clipped by 2 bases and J by 7 bases, with 17 bases between them. CDR1 is LGHDT and CDR2 is YNNKEL in the germline V gene (reference sequence). The CDR3 reads CASSQTLTGGSEKLFF. The CDR3 DNA follows: TGTGCCAGCAGCCAAACTTTGACAGGTGGTAGTGAAAAACTGTTTTTT.

V and J are TRBV28 and TRBJ2-3; 14 nucleotides align to TRBD2. Germline lookup yields CDR1 MDHEN and CDR2 SYDVKM. The CDR3 runs to 16 residues. J gave up 6 bases and V 7 bases, and 9 bases lay outside the gene matches. The CDR3 region has the DNA TGTGCCAGCACCCTGGGACTAGCGGGAGAGTCGGATACGCAGTATTTT. The encoded protein is CASTLGLAGESDTQYF.

The chain employs TRBV24-1 and TRBJ2-3; 11 nucleotides align to TRBD2. Germline-derived CDR1 and CDR2 are KGHDR and SFDVKD. V shed 3 bases, J shed 5 bases, and the junction held 3 bases outside the gene matches. This CDR3 contains 15 residues. CDR3 DNA sequence: TGTGCCACCAGTGATCCCGGGACTAGCGGAGATACGCAGTATTTT. Encoded protein: CATSDPGTSGDTQYF.

The chain is built from TRBV10-3 and TRBJ2-3, with a tentative D call TRBD2 (5 bases). The CDR3 is 15 residues long. V was pared by 6 bases and J by 4 bases, with 17 bases between. Germline V lookup: CDR1 ENHRY, CDR2 SYGVKD. CDR3 DNA sequence: TGTGCCATCAGCGCCGGGATGACTACGCCAGATACGCAGTATTTT. Translation gives CAISAGMTTPDTQYF.

This clone was seen a handful of times. V usage is TRBV19 and J usage is TRBJ2-7, with D maybe TRBD2 (6 bases). Germline V gives CDR1 LNHDA, CDR2 SQIVND (reference sequence). The CDR3 loop spans 15 amino acids. Trimming stripped 5 bases from V and 3 bases from J, with 17 bases between. The CDR3 DNA reads as TGTGCCAGTAGTCCTGGAGGGAGCGGTCGCTACGAGCAGTACTTC. It translates to CASSPGGSGRYEQYF. Supplemented by reference TRBV19 and TRBJ2-7, the full variable domain reads DGGITQSPKYLFRKEGQNVTLSCEQNLNHDAMYWYRQDPGQGLRLIYYSQIVNDFQKGDIAEGYSVSREKKESFPLTVTSAQKNPTAFYLCASSPGGSGRYEQYFGPGTRLTVT.